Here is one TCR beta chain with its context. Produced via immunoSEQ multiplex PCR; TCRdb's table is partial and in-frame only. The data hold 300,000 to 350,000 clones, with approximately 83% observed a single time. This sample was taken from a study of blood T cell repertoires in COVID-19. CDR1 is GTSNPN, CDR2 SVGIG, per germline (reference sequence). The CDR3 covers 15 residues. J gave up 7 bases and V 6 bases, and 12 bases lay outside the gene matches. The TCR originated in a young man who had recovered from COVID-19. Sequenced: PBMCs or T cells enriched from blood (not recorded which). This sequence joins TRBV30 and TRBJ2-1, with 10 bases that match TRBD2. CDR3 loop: CACPSPSGGVNEQFF. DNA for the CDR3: TGTGCCTGCCCAAGCCCCAGCGGGGGGGTTAATGAGCAGTTCTTC.